These 18 T cell receptor beta chains came from one sample sequenced in a study of blood T cell repertoires in COVID-19. Here immunoSEQ multiplex PCR was the method, and the copy in TCRdb shows in-frame clones only, minus some. Among 170,000 or so clones listed, 86% were seen once. Sequenced sample: peripheral blood. The receptors come from a man in his forties or fifties with active or convalescent COVID-19.

The gene calls are TRBV19 and TRBJ1-2; no clear D. In germline, CDR1 is LNHDA, CDR2 SQIVND (reference sequence). V was cut by 2 bases and J by 6 bases, with 16 bases left in between. The CDR3 is 15 residues long. CDR3 bases: TGTGCCAGTAGTATAAGTACAGTGGATGGAAATGGCTACACCTTC. It is translated as CASSISTVDGNGYTF.

The CDR3 DNA reads TGTGCCAGCAGCTTATACCGCGCGGGGGGGAATGATCAGCCCCAGCATTTT. Amino acids: CASSLYRAGGNDQPQHF. The chain is built from TRBV5-5 and TRBJ1-5; maybe TRBD1 (5 bases). V lost 2 bases, J lost 5 bases, and 20 bases lay in between. This CDR3 spans 17 amino acids. Germline V CDR1 and CDR2: SGHKS, YYEKEE (reference sequence).

This clone was seen only a few times. The V call is TRBV6-5, the J call TRBJ1-1; D unclear. This CDR3 region has 14 residues. CDR1 is MNHEY and CDR2 is SVGAGI in the germline V gene. Deletions cut 2 bases from V and 11 bases from J, with 18 bases between. CDR3 in amino acids: CASSYNSGWVEAFF. The CDR3 bases are TGTGCCAGCAGTTACAATTCGGGGTGGGTTGAGGCTTTCTTT.

V is TRBV6-5 and J is TRBJ2-1; a weak D match, TRBD2 (7 bases). CDR1 is MNHEY, CDR2 SVGAGI, per germline. The V gene lost 7 bases and the J gene lost 6 bases, with 19 bases spanning the gap. There are 15 residues in the CDR3. CDR3 nucleotide sequence: TGTGCCAGCACCACCCGGGGGGCGAGAAGCAATGAGCAGTTCTTC. Protein sequence: CASTTRGARSNEQFF.

The chain has TRBV11-2 and TRBJ1-6, with 9 bases fitting TRBD1. The CDR3 consists of 14 residues. J lost 5 bases, V lost 8 bases, and 4 bases had no gene match. Germline V lookup: CDR1 SGHAT, CDR2 FQNNGV. CDR3 sequence reads: CASSRDRDNSPLHF. The CDR3 DNA reads TGTGCCAGCTCGAGGGACAGGGATAATTCACCCCTCCACTTT.

CDR3 loop: CASSPGTVETQYF. The CDR3 region has the DNA TGTGCCAGCAGCCCAGGGACAGTGGAGACCCAGTACTTC. The genes are TRBV3-1 (or the pseudogene TRBV3-2) and TRBJ2-5, with 7 bases aligning to TRBD1. The length of the CDR3 is 13 residues. V gave up 4 bases and J gave up 5 bases; unmatched junction bases: 4. Germline CDR1 is LGHDT and CDR2 is YNNKEL (reference sequence).

This chain links TRBV6-1 with TRBJ2-3; TRBD2 aligns across 7 bases. Germline trimming cut 1 base from V and 10 bases from J; bases unmatched to any gene: 8. The germline CDR1 and CDR2 sequences are MNHNS and SASEGT. This CDR3 spans 14 amino acids. The CDR3 sequence is CASSEGVGGGSQYF. Written as DNA, the CDR3 is TGTGCCAGCAGTGAAGGTGTAGGCGGGGGATCGCAGTATTTT.

The chain is built from TRBV11-1 and TRBJ2-1; TRBD2 might be the D (5 bases). In germline, CDR1 is SGHAT, CDR2 FQDESV (reference sequence). The V gene lost 5 bases and the J gene lost 3 bases, with 14 bases spanning the gap. The length of the CDR3 is 15 residues. The CDR3 bases are TGTGCCAGCAGCACAACTAGGGTCCGCTACAATGAGCAGTTCTTC. Translating it yields CASSTTRVRYNEQFF.

The chain combines TRBV3-1 (or the pseudogene TRBV3-2) with TRBJ1-3, with a weak D call TRBD1 (5 bases). Trimming cost V 1 base and J 2 bases, with 9 bases left between them. The CDR3 is made up of 15 amino acids. CDR1 is LGHDT, CDR2 YNNKEL, per germline (reference sequence). The chain's CDR3 is CASSQAAGPGNTIYF. CDR3 coding DNA: TGTGCCAGCAGCCAAGCGGCAGGGCCTGGAAACACCATATATTTT.

V usage is TRBV7-9 and J usage is TRBJ2-2; TRBD1 matches at 8 bases. The CDR3 has 14 residues. CDR1 SEHNR and CDR2 FQNEAQ come from the germline V gene (reference sequence). Trimming took 2 bases from V and 7 from J; bases not matched to a gene: 3. The CDR3 DNA is TGTGCCAGCAGCTTACAGGGGGCTGGCGGGGAGCTGTTTTTT. This codes for CASSLQGAGGELFF.

CDR3 nucleotide sequence: TGTGCCAGCAGTTACACAGGGACCAATCAGCCCCAGCATTTT. Its protein product is CASSYTGTNQPQHF. The chain recombines TRBV6-2 or TRBV6-3 with TRBJ1-5; TRBD1 is a possible D gene (6 bases). CDR3 length equals 14 residues. Germline V gives CDR1 MNHEY, CDR2 SVGEGT. Trimming took off 2 bases at V and 3 bases at J, with 8 bases between the two ends.

The chain is built from TRBV28 and TRBJ1-4; 7 bases agree with TRBD1. The germline gives CDR1 MDHEN, CDR2 SYDVKM. Germline trimming cut 6 bases from V and 3 bases from J; bases unmatched to any gene: 10. CDR3 size: 16 residues. CDR3 residues: CASRPYRGRANEKLFF. CDR3 coding DNA: TGTGCCAGCAGGCCATACAGGGGTAGGGCTAATGAAAAACTGTTTTTT.

V usage is TRBV6-5 and J usage is TRBJ1-6; perhaps TRBD1 as D (5 bases). The ends were cut back, 6 bases at V and 10 bases at J, with 10 bases in the middle. Germline V gene lookup returns CDR1 MNHEY and CDR2 SVGAGI. The CDR3 contains 12 residues. For the CDR3, the DNA is TGTGCCAGCAGCTTCACAGGCTCACCCCTCCACTTT. As protein: CASSFTGSPLHF.

The chain has TRBV6-6 and TRBJ1-6; the match to TRBD1 covers 10 bases. This CDR3 contains 15 residues. V gave up 5 bases and J gave up 6 bases; unmatched junction bases: 4. Germline V gene sequence: CDR1 MNHNY, CDR2 SVGAGI (reference sequence). The CDR3 sequence: CASSTRQGANSPLHF. In nucleotides, the CDR3 is TGTGCCAGCAGTACCCGACAGGGGGCTAATTCACCCCTCCACTTT.

This chain links TRBV10-3 with TRBJ2-5; D might be TRBD1 (5 bases). CDR1 and CDR2 from the germline V gene are ENHRY and SYGVKD. This CDR3 has 13 residues. V lost 6 bases to trimming and J lost 1 base, with 9 bases between them. The CDR3 is CAIRADSQETQYF. The CDR3 nucleotides read TGTGCCATCAGGGCCGACAGCCAAGAGACCCAGTACTTC.

The chain combines TRBV30 with TRBJ2-3; TRBD2 aligns across 10 bases. This CDR3 is 17 amino acids long. V dropped 2 bases and J dropped 4; count of bases not matched to a gene: 12. Germline lookup yields CDR1 GTSNPN and CDR2 SVGIG (reference sequence). In DNA, the CDR3 is TGTGCCTGGAGTCACCAACGAAGCGGGAGGGCCGCAGATACGCAGTATTTT. Translated, it gives CAWSHQRSGRAADTQYF.

The chain employs TRBV6-6 and TRBJ2-7; TRBD2 matches 8 bases. V lost 5 bases to trimming and J lost 3 bases; unmatched junction nucleotides: 12. Per germline, CDR1 MNHNY and CDR2 SVGAGI (reference sequence). This CDR3 contains 16 residues. The CDR3 region is CASSGVSRGVFYEQYF. DNA of the CDR3: TGTGCCAGCAGTGGGGTTTCGCGGGGGGTCTTCTACGAGCAGTACTTC.

This clone was counted only a few times. The V and J genes are TRBV11-2 and TRBJ1-6, with a weak D call TRBD1 (5 bases). V gave up 4 bases and J gave up 10 bases, with 14 bases separating them. Germline values: CDR1 SGHAT, CDR2 FQNNGV. This CDR3 has 14 amino acids. The CDR3 sequence is CASSSPWGESPLHF. CDR3 bases: TGTGCCAGCAGCTCCCCTTGGGGGGAGTCACCCCTCCACTTT. The variable domain in full, with the rest retrieved from reference TRBV11-2 and TRBJ1-6, is EAGVAQSPRYKIIEKRQSVAFWCNPISGHATLYWYQQILGQGPKLLIQFQNNGVVDDSQLPKDRFSAERLKGVDSTLKIQPAKLEDSAVYLCASSSPWGESPLHFGNGTRLTVT.